This TCR beta chain was identified during a study of blood T cells in healthy people across ages. A second PCR of roughly 7 to 11 cycles used a sample-barcoded 5' primer and a J-beta primer mix. MiXCR, applied by TCRdb to the 5' RACE reads, yields one record per CDR3 protein. The table lists over a million distinct CDR3 sequences, roughly two fifths of them singletons. Germline V gene data show CDR1 as MNHEY and CDR2 as SMNVEV (reference sequence). The CDR3 runs 13 residues. Trimming stripped 2 bases from V and 6 bases from J, with 8 bases between. Sequenced sample: blood. The sequence derives from a woman between 18 and 30 years old in good health. The chain couples TRBV27 to TRBJ2-1; D is ambiguous. Here the CDR3 reads CASSLRPFNEQFF. DNA for the CDR3: TGTGCCAGCAGTTTACGCCCCTTCAATGAGCAGTTCTTC.